This TCR beta chain was observed in a study of OX40 agonist ivuxolimab in advanced cancers. At the level of the study: Dose-escalation patients were diagnosed with hepatocellular carcinoma, melanoma, renal cell cancer or head and neck cancer. Age averaged about 60 years (range roughly 23 to 79), and roughly 80% were male. General study points: Expanded clones were, on average, more numerous among CD8+ T cells than CD4+. Some nonresponders additionally presented with little normalized T-cell clonal expansion.

CDR1 is KGHSH and CDR2 is LQKENI in the germline V gene. Trimming cost V 2 bases and J 0 bases, with 6 bases left between them. CDR3 length: 14 residues. Some clones are missing from TCRdb's copy, which holds only in-frame ones; the method was immunoSEQ multiplex PCR. The sample lists 85,000 to 100,000 clones; 85% to 95% were seen once. A word on this clone: Its antigen is still unknown.

The receptor was isolated from an adult with an advanced solid tumor such as melanoma, head and neck, liver or kidney cancer. The rearrangement links TRBV18 to TRBJ2-3; D unclear. Here the sequenced sample was CD4+ or CD8+ T cells sorted from blood, taken in a trial of the OX40 agonist ivuxolimab. The CDR3 sequence is CASSPFSSTDTQYF. In DNA form, the CDR3 reads TGTGCCAGCTCACCATTTTCCAGCACAGATACGCAGTATTTT.